A selection of T cell receptor beta chains follows, all from one sample in a study of blood T cell dynamics during melanoma immunotherapy. This table comes from immunoSEQ multiplex PCR, and its TCRdb copy is limited to in-frame clones, with some not included. The sample carries 7,500 to 9,500 clones, around 85% recorded once. The sequences come from blood, collected from a patient treated with checkpoint blockade. The receptors derive from a human donor with melanoma. Both conserved end residues are part of each CDR3. The D gene is left open where the match is weak. Where a row states a size, it is once, few, many or the class of an expanded clone; other rows omit it.

j_call clone_size cdr3_length v_call d_call cdr3_nt cdr3_aa
TRBJ1-3 few 13 TRBV6-5 . TGTGCCAGCAGGGTGCCCGCTGGAAACACCATATATTTT CASRVPAGNTIYF
TRBJ1-1 . 15 TRBV5-1 . TGCGCCAGCAGCTTGGAAGCGACGGTGAACACTGAAGCTTTCTTT CASSLEATVNTEAFF
TRBJ1-4 once 13 TRBV10-2 . TGCGCCAGCAGTGATGTTGGGTTTCAAAAACTGTTTTTT CASSDVGFQKLFF
TRBJ1-1 few 18 TRBV7-6 . TGTGCCAGCAGCTTAGGGGTTGGGGCAGGGAGGGTGAACACTGAAGCTTTCTTT CASSLGVGAGRVNTEAFF
TRBJ2-3 once 15 TRBV18 . TGTGCCAGCTCACCACTAGAGAGGGCCGGGGATACGCAGTATTTT CASSPLERAGDTQYF
TRBJ1-2 . 14 TRBV9 . TGTGCCAGCAGCCCCCGGACCGCTACTTATGGCTACACCTTC CASSPRTATYGYTF
TRBJ1-4 . 14 TRBV12-5 . TGTGCTAGTGCCGGACTCGCGACTAATGAAAAACTGTTTTTT CASAGLATNEKLFF
TRBJ1-1 . 12 TRBV28 . TGTGCCAGCAGGAGGGAGGACACTGAAGCTTTCTTT CASRREDTEAFF
TRBJ2-7 few 16 TRBV7-2 . TGTGCCAGCAGCCTGAGGGCCCCCCGGGGAGGCGGCGAGCAGTACTTC CASSLRAPRGGGEQYF
TRBJ1-2 . 13 TRBV5-1 TRBD1 TGCGCCAGCAGTGTGGACAGGTCCTATGGCTACACCTTC CASSVDRSYGYTF
TRBJ2-7 . 13 TRBV19 . TGTGCCAGTAGTCCCTGGAGGGACTACGAGCAGTACTTC CASSPWRDYEQYF
TRBJ1-2 . 16 TRBV7-9 . TGTGCCAGCAGCTTACCCCGGGTGGGGTTTAACTATGGCTACACCTTC CASSLPRVGFNYGYTF
TRBJ1-1 . 15 TRBV18 . TGTGCCAGCTCACCACCGAGTAGAACGACCGCCGAAGCTTTCTTT CASSPPSRTTAEAFF
TRBJ1-1 . 15 TRBV5-4 TRBD1 TGTGCCAGCAGCTTGGAAGGGACAGAGTCTCTACGAGCTTTCTTT CASSLEGTESLRAFF
TRBJ2-1 . 17 TRBV5-6 . TGTGCCAGCACCGATTCCCCCGGGGCGTTTGATTACAATGAGCAGTTCTTC CASTDSPGAFDYNEQFF
TRBJ1-1 . 14 TRBV10-3 . TGTGCCATCAGTGTGGGGGGGGGTCTGACTGAAGCTTTCTTT CAISVGGGLTEAFF
TRBJ1-5 once 22 TRBV7-6 TRBD1 TGTGCCAGCAGCTTAGCCCCCGGACAGGGGGAGTTCTTGTCGCCTGTCCTCAATACGCAGCATTTT CASSLAPGQGEFLSPVLNTQHF
TRBJ2-1 . 14 TRBV5-1 . TGCGCCAGCAGCCTCCAGGACAGCTACAATGAGCAGTTCTTC CASSLQDSYNEQFF
TRBJ2-7 . 13 TRBV11-3 . TGTGCCAGCAGCTTAGGGGCCACCTACGAGCAGTACTTC CASSLGATYEQYF
TRBJ1-2 . 12 TRBV28 . TGTGCCAGCAGTTCCCGCTACTATGGCTACACCTTC CASSSRYYGYTF
TRBJ1-2 few 14 TRBV7-8 TRBD1 TGTGCCAGCAGCTTAAGACAGGGGATCTATGGCTACACCTTC CASSLRQGIYGYTF
TRBJ2-1 . 18 TRBV11-2 TRBD2 TGTGCCAGCAGCTTAGGGACTAGCGGGACCACCCGCCCCCATGAGCAGTTCTTC CASSLGTSGTTRPHEQFF
TRBJ2-7 . 15 TRBV7-2 . TGTGCCAGCAGCCAATCGGGGGTTTCTTCCTACGAGCAGTACTTC CASSQSGVSSYEQYF
TRBJ1-5 . 16 TRBV21-1 . TGTGCCAGCAGCAAAGAACTTGGCAGGGCAATCGAGCCCCAGCATTTT CASSKELGRAIEPQHF
TRBJ1-2 . 15 TRBV7-8 TRBD1 TGTGCCAGCAGCCCACCTGTTACAGGGGGCCAAGGCTACACCTTC CASSPPVTGGQGYTF
TRBJ2-1 . 13 TRBV5-1 TRBD1 TGCGCCAGCAGCCGGGACAGCTACAATGAGCAGTTCTTC CASSRDSYNEQFF
TRBJ2-7 . 14 TRBV7-2 . TGTGCCAGCAGCTTACTTCAGGGCCCCTACGAGCAGTACTTC CASSLLQGPYEQYF